The 9 T cell receptor beta chains below were found in one sample sequenced in a study of blood T cells in healthy people across ages. It was with a sample-barcoded 5' primer and a J-beta primer mix that a second PCR of roughly 6 to 11 cycles was run. TCRdb passed the 5' RACE reads through MiXCR, listing each CDR3 protein once. The data show more than 700,000 distinct CDR3 sequences, around 50% seen once. Sequencing input: blood. The source of these receptors is an elderly man in good health.

The V gene is TRBV24-1, the J gene TRBJ2-7, with 7 positions matching TRBD1. The CDR3 covers 14 residues. Per germline, CDR1 KGHDR and CDR2 SFDVKD. The V gene end was trimmed by 8 bases and the J gene end by 0 bases; junction bases not matched to a gene: 6. The CDR3: CATIQDRSSYEQYF. CDR3 nucleotides: TGTGCCACCATTCAGGACAGGTCCTCCTACGAGCAGTACTTC.

This clonotype was counted only a few times. The CDR3 coding sequence is TGTGCCACCAGCAAGGGGACAGGGTGGATAGCCTCCTACGAGCAGTACTTC. Residues: CATSKGTGWIASYEQYF. The chain couples TRBV15 to TRBJ2-7; 9 nucleotides line up with TRBD1. CDR1 and CDR2 from the germline V gene are LNHNV and YYDKDF (reference sequence). V dropped 4 bases and J dropped 0; count of bases not matched to a gene: 10. This CDR3 contains 17 residues. Full variable domain (missing parts from reference TRBV15 and TRBJ2-7): DAMVIQNPRYQVTQFGKPVTLSCSQTLNHNVMYWYQQKSSQAPKLLFHYYDKDFNNEADTPDNFQSRRPNTSFCFLDIRSPGLGDTAMYLCATSKGTGWIASYEQYFGPGTRLTVT.

There are many counts of this clonotype. This sequence joins TRBV7-2 and TRBJ2-7; D is unresolved. Germline V CDR1 and CDR2: SGHTA, FQGNSA. The V end was cut by 5 bases, the J end by 4 bases, with 15 bases between. The CDR3 is made up of 14 amino acids. In DNA, the CDR3 is TGTGCCAGCAGCCCTAGGACGGACGGGTACGAGCAGTACTTC. Translating gives CASSPRTDGYEQYF.

This clonotype was observed a handful of times. This chain uses TRBV4-2 with TRBJ2-3; TRBD2 aligns across 9 bases. This CDR3 has 16 amino acids. The J segment lost 6 bases and the V segment lost 4 bases, leaving 11 bases of the junction unmatched. Looked up from germline, CDR1 is LGHNA and CDR2 is YNFKEQ. CDR3 loop: CASSRSRSGSGDTQYF. The CDR3 nucleotides are TGTGCCAGCAGCCGCTCGCGTAGCGGGAGTGGGGATACGCAGTATTTT.

There are a few counts of this clonotype. This chain links TRBV6-2 or TRBV6-3 with TRBJ2-7; 7 bases match TRBD1. Germline V lookup: CDR1 MNHEY, CDR2 SVGEGT. The CDR3 spans 15 residues. V lost 7 bases and J lost 3; bases outside the gene matches: 12. CDR3 region: CASTSYPGTVYEQYF. The CDR3 DNA sequence: TGTGCCAGCACTAGTTACCCGGGGACAGTCTACGAGCAGTACTTC.

The table lists this clonotype with a few counts. The chain links TRBV10-3 to TRBJ2-1, with D possibly TRBD2 on 6 matching bases. The V gene lost 8 bases and the J gene lost 5 bases, with 19 bases spanning the gap. Germline V gene lookup returns CDR1 ENHRY and CDR2 SYGVKD. CDR3 length equals 15 residues. CDR3 in amino acids: CAIGGSGNTHNEQFF. CDR3 coding DNA: TGTGCCATCGGGGGGTCGGGTAATACCCACAATGAGCAGTTCTTC.

There are a few counts of this clonotype. V and J are TRBV7-2 and TRBJ1-4; D is unclear. The CDR3 contains 15 residues. Germline lookup yields CDR1 SGHTA and CDR2 FQGNSA. V was trimmed by 1 base and J by 12 bases, leaving 18 bases between them. This chain's CDR3 is CASSLDGYSGEELFF. CDR3 DNA: TGTGCCAGCAGCTTAGATGGTTACAGTGGGGAAGAACTGTTTTTT. The variable domain in full, with the rest retrieved from reference TRBV7-2 and TRBJ1-4, is GAGVSQSPSNKVTEKGKDVELRCDPISGHTALYWYRQSLGQGLEFLIYFQGNSAPDKSGLPSDRFSAERTGGSVSTLTIQRTQQEDSAVYLCASSLDGYSGEELFFGSGTQLSVL.

This clonotype showed up just a few times. The chain employs TRBV6-5 and TRBJ1-2; no clear D gene. The germline V gene encodes CDR1 MNHEY and CDR2 SVGAGI. The CDR3 loop spans 15 amino acids. V lost 6 bases and J lost 0, with 14 bases in between. CDR3 bases: TGTGCCAGCAGCCGGACGGGAATAGCTAACTATGGCTACACCTTC. Translating it yields CASSRTGIANYGYTF.

This clonotype came up a few times. This chain connects TRBV7-2 to TRBJ1-4; D is possibly TRBD1 (5 bases). V lost 3 bases and J 3 bases, leaving 14 bases between the germline ends. CDR3 length: 16 residues. Germline V CDR1 and CDR2: SGHTA, FQGNSA. The CDR3 region is CASSFVGGAANEKLFF. The DNA for the CDR3 is TGTGCCAGCAGCTTTGTTGGGGGTGCGGCTAATGAAAAACTGTTTTTT.